This passage covers 24 T cell receptor beta chains from one sample sequenced in a study of T cell responses to AZD1222 COVID-19 vaccine. Clones were sequenced by immunoSEQ multiplex PCR, and TCRdb holds only the in-frame ones, with some missing. Here the sample spans roughly 150,000 clones, roughly 80% being singletons. Sequenced here: peripheral blood, sampled on day 0 of AZD1222 vaccination. The source of these receptors is an adult in good health.

The rearrangement links TRBV30 to TRBJ2-7; TRBD1 might be the D (6 bases). V lost 4 bases to trimming and J lost 3 bases, with 13 bases between them. CDR3 length: 13 residues. Looked up from germline, CDR1 is GTSNPN and CDR2 is SVGIG (reference sequence). CDR3: CAWNRDKGYEQYF. CDR3 nucleotides: TGTGCCTGGAATAGGGACAAGGGCTACGAGCAGTACTTC.

This chain connects TRBV29-1 to TRBJ2-3, with a weak D call TRBD1 (8 bases). V lost 8 bases, J lost 2 bases, and 17 bases lay in between. In germline, CDR1 is SQVTM, CDR2 ANQGSEA. The CDR3 has 14 residues. The DNA of the CDR3 is TGCAGCTCCGGACAGGGAGGGTTCACAGATACGCAGTATTTT. It encodes CSSGQGGFTDTQYF.

The chain combines TRBV12-5 with TRBJ1-1, with D maybe TRBD1 (5 bases). Germline CDR1 LGHNT, CDR2 FRNRAP. The V gene lost 5 bases and the J gene lost 7 bases, with 14 bases spanning the gap. The CDR3 length is 13 residues. The CDR3: CASGHSGGGEAFF. The CDR3 region has the DNA TGTGCTAGTGGTCATTCGGGGGGTGGTGAAGCTTTCTTT. Full variable domain (outside the CDR3, taken from reference TRBV12-5 and TRBJ1-1): DARVTQTPRHKVTEMGQEVTMRCQPILGHNTVFWYRQTMMQGLELLAYFRNRAPLDDSGMPKDRFSAEMPDATLATLKIQPSEPRDSAVYFCASGHSGGGEAFFGQGTRLTVV.

The chain is built from TRBV24-1 and TRBJ2-5, with 11 nucleotides matching TRBD1. The germline V gene encodes CDR1 KGHDR and CDR2 SFDVKD. V gave up 4 bases and J gave up 5 bases; unmatched junction bases: 5. The CDR3 contains 15 residues. CDR3 DNA sequence: TGTGCCACCAGTGAACGGACAGGGGGCTTGGAGACCCAGTACTTC. Protein: CATSERTGGLETQYF.

The chain joins TRBV9 to TRBJ2-3, with TRBD2 as a possible D gene (6 bases). V dropped 4 bases and J dropped 2 bases, with 11 bases sitting between them. The CDR3 consists of 14 residues. Germline V gene data show CDR1 as SGDLS and CDR2 as YYNGEE. The CDR3 DNA follows: TGTGCCAGCAGCCCACGGGGGATCACAGATACGCAGTATTTT. Translating it yields CASSPRGITDTQYF.

This chain uses TRBV28 with TRBJ1-4; tentative D call: TRBD1 (5 bases). V was trimmed by 3 bases and J by 8 bases, leaving 13 bases between them. The CDR3 is made up of 14 amino acids. From germline, CDR1 is MDHEN and CDR2 SYDVKM. This CDR3 reads CASSFWQGGEKLFF. The CDR3 region has the DNA TGTGCCAGCAGTTTTTGGCAGGGAGGGGAAAAACTGTTTTTT.

The V and J genes are TRBV18 and TRBJ2-3; D uncertain. CDR3 length: 11 amino acids. Trimming pared 5 bases from V and 5 bases from J, leaving 5 bases between. Germline-derived CDR1 and CDR2 are KGHSH and LQKENI. The CDR3 region is CASSTQDTQYF. In nucleotides, the CDR3 is TGTGCCAGCTCAACCCAAGATACGCAGTATTTT.

The V and J genes are TRBV2 and TRBJ1-2; the D is unclear. The V gene's germline CDR1 is SNHLY and CDR2 FYNNEI. This CDR3 region has 18 residues. V was trimmed by 6 bases and J by 8 bases, leaving 31 bases between them. Here the CDR3 DNA reads TGTGCCAGCAGCCCCGGGCCGAATTCATATCTATGGCTACGCGGCTACACCTTC. As protein: CASSPGPNSYLWLRGYTF.

The chain has TRBV5-6 and TRBJ1-5, with TRBD1 as a possible D gene (6 bases). There are 14 residues in the CDR3. Germline V gene sequence: CDR1 SGHDT, CDR2 YYEEEE. Trimming stripped 7 bases from V and 4 bases from J, with 15 bases between. The CDR3 nucleotides read TGTGCCAGCGCCTCAGGGGTCACAAATCAGCCCCAGCATTTT. Residues: CASASGVTNQPQHF.

This CDR3 is CASSVGIDQPQHF. The CDR3 bases are TGTGCCAGCAGCGTAGGGATCGATCAGCCCCAGCATTTT. The rearrangement links TRBV9 to TRBJ1-5; D uncertain. CDR1 is SGDLS, CDR2 YYNGEE, per germline. V was trimmed by 0 bases and J by 5 bases, leaving 6 bases between them. CDR3 length: 13 residues.

This rearrangement joins TRBV7-9 to TRBJ2-7; tentatively, D is TRBD1 or TRBD2 (5 bases each). Germline V gives CDR1 SEHNR, CDR2 FQNEAQ (reference sequence). This CDR3 contains 16 residues. With 1 base removed from V and 2 bases from J, the gap between germline ends came to 15 bases. Written as DNA, the CDR3 is TGTGCCAGCAGCTTAGATCCAATGCAGGGACCCTACGAGCAGTACTTC. Translating it yields CASSLDPMQGPYEQYF.

The chain combines TRBV7-2 with TRBJ1-5; weak D call: TRBD1 (5 bases). The V gene's germline CDR1 is SGHTA and CDR2 FQGNSA. V was trimmed by 1 base and J by 7 bases, leaving 14 bases between them. The CDR3 sequence is 15 residues long. Here the CDR3 DNA reads TGTGCCAGCAGCTTAGATTTTTATGGGGGACAGCCCCAGCATTTT. Translated: CASSLDFYGGQPQHF.

The rearrangement joins TRBV2 to TRBJ1-1; TRBD1 agrees at 7 bases. The CDR3 runs 13 residues. Trimming removed 4 bases from V and 4 bases from J; junction bases left unmatched: 3. Germline-derived CDR1 and CDR2 are SNHLY and FYNNEI. CDR3 nucleotides: TGTGCCAGCAGTGTGACAGGGTCCACTGAAGCTTTCTTT. Protein product: CASSVTGSTEAFF.

The V call is TRBV25-1, the J call TRBJ1-2; D uncertain. CDR1 is MGHDK, CDR2 SYGVNS, per germline. CDR3 length: 13 residues. Trimming left V 0 bases short and J 6 bases short, with 8 bases between. The CDR3 DNA follows: TGTGCCAGCAGTGAATATGGGAAGAATGGCTACACCTTC. Amino acid sequence: CASSEYGKNGYTF.

The chain uses TRBV28 and TRBJ2-7; D might be TRBD1 (6 bases). This CDR3 comprises 13 residues. Germline CDR1 is MDHEN and CDR2 is SYDVKM. V was trimmed by 7 bases and J by 1 base, leaving 11 bases between them. For the CDR3, the DNA is TGTGCCAGCACCCGAGGGGGTTCCTACGAGCAGTACTTC. Translating gives CASTRGGSYEQYF. Full variable domain (rest looked up from reference TRBV28 and TRBJ2-7): DVKVTQSSRYLVKRTGEKVFLECVQDMDHENMFWYRQDPGLGLRLIYFSYDVKMKEKGDIPEGYSVSREKKERFSLILESASTNQTSMYLCASTRGGSYEQYFGPGTRLTVT.

The chain couples TRBV28 to TRBJ2-1; perhaps TRBD2 as D (6 bases). V was clipped by 3 bases and J by 4 bases, with 10 bases between them. Germline V CDR1 and CDR2: MDHEN, SYDVKM. The CDR3 contains 14 residues. The CDR3 loop is CASSFNGGYNEQFF. The CDR3 DNA is TGTGCCAGCAGTTTTAACGGGGGTTACAATGAGCAGTTCTTC.

This clone showed up just a few times. V usage is TRBV6-1 and J usage is TRBJ1-5; 11 bases are a match to TRBD1. Germline CDR1 MNHNS, CDR2 SASEGT. Germline trimming cut 3 bases from V and 6 bases from J; bases unmatched to any gene: 1. There are 14 residues in the CDR3. CDR3 in amino acids: CASSDGQGAQPQHF. The DNA for the CDR3 is TGTGCCAGCAGTGATGGACAGGGGGCTCAGCCCCAGCATTTT.

The chain combines TRBV6-1 with TRBJ1-2; TRBD1 might be the D (6 bases). V lost 0 bases, J lost 5 bases, and 16 bases lay in between. CDR3 length: 16 amino acids. Germline loops: CDR1 MNHNS, CDR2 SASEGT. DNA of the CDR3: TGTGCCAGCAGTGAAGCGAGCGGGGGCCCCACGTATGGCTACACCTTC. Encoded protein: CASSEASGGPTYGYTF.

The genes are TRBV19 and TRBJ1-1; perhaps TRBD1 as D (6 bases). The CDR3 is 14 amino acids. Germline V CDR1 and CDR2: LNHDA, SQIVND (reference sequence). Trimming removed 3 bases from V and 5 bases from J, with 13 bases in between. The CDR3 is CASSMKGVGTEAFF. CDR3 sequence (DNA): TGTGCCAGTAGTATGAAGGGGGTCGGTACTGAAGCTTTCTTT.

The count of this clone is one. The CDR3 region is CASSTPEAGNYGYTF. CDR3 nucleotide sequence: TGTGCCAGCAGCACGCCTGAGGCAGGGAACTATGGCTACACCTTC. The chain couples TRBV7-9 to TRBJ1-2; TRBD1 might be the D (5 bases). V was trimmed by 5 bases and J by 2 bases, leaving 15 bases between them. CDR3 length: 15 amino acids. Germline lookup yields CDR1 SEHNR and CDR2 FQNEAQ (reference sequence).

This clone was recorded once. The chain uses TRBV6-1 and TRBJ2-1; TRBD2 aligns across 8 bases. This CDR3 comprises 16 residues. V shed 4 bases and J 0 bases; nucleotides not matched to a gene: 5. From germline, CDR1 is MNHNS and CDR2 SASEGT. The CDR3 sequence is CASSAGRGGSYNEQFF. In DNA, the CDR3 is TGTGCCAGCAGTGCCGGCCGGGGGGGCTCCTACAATGAGCAGTTCTTC.

The V gene is TRBV11-1, the J gene TRBJ1-4, with D uncertain. Germline CDR1 and CDR2: SGHAT and FQDESV (reference sequence). Between the trimmed V and J ends, which lost 2 bases and 4 bases, there was a span of 5 bases. The CDR3 extends over 13 amino acids. The CDR3 here is CASSLLDNEKLFF. The CDR3 coding sequence is TGTGCCAGCAGCTTATTGGATAATGAAAAACTGTTTTTT.

This clone was observed once. In DNA form, the CDR3 reads TGTGCCAGCCTCAAACAGGGAAAAGGTGGCTACACCTTC. This encodes CASLKQGKGGYTF. V usage is TRBV28 and J usage is TRBJ1-2; TRBD1 might be the D (6 bases). CDR3 size: 13 residues. Trimming removed 8 bases at V and 7 bases at J, with 17 bases between. Per the germline V gene, CDR1 is MDHEN and CDR2 is SYDVKM.

The chain has TRBV5-1 and TRBJ1-3, with 7 bases lining up with TRBD1. V shed 3 bases and J 0 bases; nucleotides not matched to a gene: 15. CDR1 is SGHRS, CDR2 YFSETQ, per germline. The CDR3 runs to 19 residues. CDR3 loop: CASSSFGGQSSLSGNTIYF. The CDR3 DNA reads TGCGCCAGCAGCTCGTTTGGGGGACAGAGTTCTCTCTCTGGAAACACCATATATTTT.